Reported below is one TCR beta chain. The antigen is not known. These data come from a study of cytomegalovirus exposure and HLA in healthy donors. Looking at the study overall: Out of fewer than 400 genotyped donors, about 76% belonged to the Caucasian-associated ancestry cluster. Notes on the study in general: Earlier analysis looked at TCR beta V segments, and most were productive about 87% or about 30% of the time. In a later analysis, common viral pathogens appeared linked to several of the most significant clusters.

Germline V gene lookup returns CDR1 SGHTA and CDR2 FQGNSA. The CDR3 runs 16 residues. V trimming: 4 bases; J trimming: 7 bases; junction bases outside the gene matches: 11. The PCR ran on 60 Vbeta and 13 Jbeta primers. Produced via immunoSEQ multiplex PCR; TCRdb's table is partial and in-frame only. The table lists around 100,000 clones, with 3.5% to 4.5% in the top ten. The sequenced sample consisted of PBMCs. This clonotype was obtained from a man under 40 in good health and CMV-seronegative. This chain links TRBV7-2 with TRBJ2-7; the match to TRBD2 covers 12 bases. CDR3 DNA sequence: TGTGCCAGCAGCTCAGGGCGCGGACTAGCGGGGTATGAGCAGTACTTC. It is translated as CASSSGRGLAGYEQYF.